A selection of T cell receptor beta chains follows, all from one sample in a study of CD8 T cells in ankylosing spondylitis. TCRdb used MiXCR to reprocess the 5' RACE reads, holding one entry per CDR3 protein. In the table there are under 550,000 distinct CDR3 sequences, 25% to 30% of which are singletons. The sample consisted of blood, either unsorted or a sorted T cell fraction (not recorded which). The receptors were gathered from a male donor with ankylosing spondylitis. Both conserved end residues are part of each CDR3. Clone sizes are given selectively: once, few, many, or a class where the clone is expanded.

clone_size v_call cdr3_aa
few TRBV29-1 CSVVKTGGRTGELFF
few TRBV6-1 CASLGASVEQFF
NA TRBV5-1 CASSLGDRDSNQPQHF
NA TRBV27 CASRQQGGANEKLFF
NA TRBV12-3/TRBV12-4 CASSFGTTAVTGELFF
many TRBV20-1 CSAVRLAGVETQYF
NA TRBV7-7 CASSSELNQPQHF
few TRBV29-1 CSVSAPSGREYSYEQYF
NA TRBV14 CASSQYRTSYNEQFF
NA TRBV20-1 CEPRGSGSYNEQFF
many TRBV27 CASRTGGAPQHF
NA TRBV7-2 CASSLKGSGSYEQYF
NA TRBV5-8 CASSLVGRGSTDTQYF
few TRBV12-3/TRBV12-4 CASSWGVAGELFF
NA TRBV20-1 CSARERLGLYEQYF
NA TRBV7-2 CASSPRAGLYGYTF
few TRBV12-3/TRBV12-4 CASSNRTGETQYF
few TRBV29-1 CSVEKTVNTEAFF
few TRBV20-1 CSARETSAYNEQFF
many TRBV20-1 CSARDHGPLKALSQPQHF
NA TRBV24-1 CATSDSSSGDGETQYF
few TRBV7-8 CASSGTARGTGELFF
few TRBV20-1 CSARVGIVETQYF
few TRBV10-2 CASSESGTYNEQFF
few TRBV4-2 CASSPGEAGGGGELFF
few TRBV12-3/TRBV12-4 CASSKREVHTDTQYF
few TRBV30 CAWRSAWGTEAFF
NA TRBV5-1 CASSDITRGRAEQFF
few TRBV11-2 CASSFSGTGGSPLHF
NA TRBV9 CASSVRGQGNSGAGNTIYF
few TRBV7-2 CATTTGGAGSGELFF
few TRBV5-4 CASSLVMTGELFF
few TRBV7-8 CASSPRQTVQETQYF
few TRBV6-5 CASSWTSGPSTDTQYF
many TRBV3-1 CASSSNYGYTF
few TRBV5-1 CASSEQTGLREAFF
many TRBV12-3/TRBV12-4 CASSFQQFSYEQYF
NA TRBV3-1 CASSQDWSGSRGDTQYF
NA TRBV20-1 CSARGGQSPDTQYF
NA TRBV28 CASSYRGGYGYTF
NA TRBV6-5 CASSYFQTGYGYTF
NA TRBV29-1 CSVSTPNYGYTF
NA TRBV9 CASSVGQGRGMFF
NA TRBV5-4 CASSLGGSGTDTQYF
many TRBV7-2 CASSLGASGHNEQFF
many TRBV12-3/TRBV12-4 CASSFDRSNQPQHF
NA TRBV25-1 CASSDPSSGKVEQFF
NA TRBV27 CASSLGLATVGGTQYF
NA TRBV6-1 CASRGVSNNYGYAF
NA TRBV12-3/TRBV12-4 CASNLREAHNEQFF
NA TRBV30 CAWSPTGKGRETQYF
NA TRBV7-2 CASSLSLAGPTGELFF
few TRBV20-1 CSARDQGWNSPLHF
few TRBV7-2 CASSLVALNTGELFF
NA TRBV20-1 CSAIKAEETQYF